The T cell receptor (beta chain) under discussion was sequenced for a study of T cell responses to AZD1222 COVID-19 vaccine. Regarding the study as a whole: Without day 14 samples, only post-peak T cell repertoires were studied.

Only in-frame clones appear in the TCRdb table, and some are missing; sequencing was by immunoSEQ multiplex PCR. Of approximately 98,000 clones in the sample, 70% to 90% are singletons; the top ten hold around 3.2%. CDR3 length: 14 amino acids. V gave up 3 bases and J gave up 3 bases, with 11 bases separating them. The V gene's germline CDR1 is MDHEN and CDR2 SYDVKM. Concerning this clone itself: What it binds is not known.

The chain employs TRBV28 and TRBJ1-1; D might be TRBD1 (6 bases). The material was peripheral blood, obtained on day 0 of AZD1222 vaccination. The TCR comes from an adult in good health. The CDR3 region is CASSFGGRHTEAFF. CDR3 nucleotide sequence: TGTGCCAGCAGTTTTGGGGGGCGGCACACTGAAGCTTTCTTT. Full variable domain (outside the CDR3, taken from reference TRBV28 and TRBJ1-1): DVKVTQSSRYLVKRTGEKVFLECVQDMDHENMFWYRQDPGLGLRLIYFSYDVKMKEKGDIPEGYSVSREKKERFSLILESASTNQTSMYLCASSFGGRHTEAFFGQGTRLTVV.